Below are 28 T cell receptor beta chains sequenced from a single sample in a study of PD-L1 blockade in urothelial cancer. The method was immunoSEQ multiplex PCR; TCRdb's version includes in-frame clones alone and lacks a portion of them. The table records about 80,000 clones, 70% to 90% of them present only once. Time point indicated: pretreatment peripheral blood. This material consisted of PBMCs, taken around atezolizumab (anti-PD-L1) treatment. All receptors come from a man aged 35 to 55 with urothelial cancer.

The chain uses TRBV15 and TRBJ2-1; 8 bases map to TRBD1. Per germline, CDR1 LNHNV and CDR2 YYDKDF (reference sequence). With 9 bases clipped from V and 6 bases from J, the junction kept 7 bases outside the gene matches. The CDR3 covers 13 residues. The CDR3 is CATRQGASNEQFF. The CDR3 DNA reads TGTGCCACGAGGCAGGGGGCGTCCAATGAGCAGTTCTTC.

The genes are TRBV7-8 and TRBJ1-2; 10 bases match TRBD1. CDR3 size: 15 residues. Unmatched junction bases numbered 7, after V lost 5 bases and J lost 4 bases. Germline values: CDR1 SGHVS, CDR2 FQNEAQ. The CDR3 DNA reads TGTGCCAGCAGCGATCGGGACAGGGGATCCTATGGCTACACCTTC. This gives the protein CASSDRDRGSYGYTF.

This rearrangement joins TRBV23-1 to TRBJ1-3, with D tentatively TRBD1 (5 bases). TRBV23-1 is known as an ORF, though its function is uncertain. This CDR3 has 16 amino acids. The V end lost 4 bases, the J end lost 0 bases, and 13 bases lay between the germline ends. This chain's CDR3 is CASSPPTARSGNTIYF. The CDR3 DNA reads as TGCGCCAGCAGTCCACCGACAGCCCGCTCTGGAAACACCATATATTTT.

In nucleotides, the CDR3 is TGTGCCTGGAGTAGGGACAGTTTAAACGGCCAGTACTTC. It yields the protein CAWSRDSLNGQYF. The chain uses TRBV30 and TRBJ2-5; 7 bases line up with TRBD1. CDR1 and CDR2 (germline): GTSNPN, SVGIG (reference sequence). The CDR3 has 13 amino acids. Trimming cost V 2 bases and J 10 bases; bases outside gene matches: 10.

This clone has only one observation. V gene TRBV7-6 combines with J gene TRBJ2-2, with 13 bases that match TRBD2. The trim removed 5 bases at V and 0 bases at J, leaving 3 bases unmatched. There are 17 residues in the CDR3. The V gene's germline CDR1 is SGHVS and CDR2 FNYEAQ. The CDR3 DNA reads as TGTGCCAGCAGCCGGACTAGCGGGGGTACGAACACCGGGGAGCTGTTTTTT. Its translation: CASSRTSGGTNTGELFF.

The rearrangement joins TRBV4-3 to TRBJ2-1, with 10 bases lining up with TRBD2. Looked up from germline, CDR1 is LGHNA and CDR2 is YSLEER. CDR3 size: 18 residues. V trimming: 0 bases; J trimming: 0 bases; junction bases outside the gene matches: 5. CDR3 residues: CASSQEPSGSRSYNEQFF. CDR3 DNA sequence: TGCGCCAGCAGCCAAGAGCCTAGCGGGAGTCGCTCCTACAATGAGCAGTTCTTC.

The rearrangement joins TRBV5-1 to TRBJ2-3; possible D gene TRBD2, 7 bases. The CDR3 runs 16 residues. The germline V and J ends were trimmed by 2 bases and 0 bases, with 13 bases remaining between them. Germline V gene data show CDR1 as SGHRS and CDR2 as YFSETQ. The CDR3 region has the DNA TGCGCCAGCAGCTTTCGAGGGGGGGGGAGCACAGATACGCAGTATTTT. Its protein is CASSFRGGGSTDTQYF. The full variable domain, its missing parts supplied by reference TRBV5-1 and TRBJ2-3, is KAGVTQTPRYLIKTRGQQVTLSCSPISGHRSVSWYQQTPGQGLQFLFEYFSETQRNKGNFPGRFSGRQFSNSRSEMNVSTLELGDSALYLCASSFRGGGSTDTQYFGPGTRLTVL.

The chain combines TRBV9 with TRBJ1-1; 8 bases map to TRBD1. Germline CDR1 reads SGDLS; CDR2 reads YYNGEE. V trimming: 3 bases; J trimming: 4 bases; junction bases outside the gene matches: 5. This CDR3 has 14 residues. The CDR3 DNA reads TGTGCCAGCAGCGCGCAGGGGGCTGTCACTGAAGCTTTCTTT. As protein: CASSAQGAVTEAFF. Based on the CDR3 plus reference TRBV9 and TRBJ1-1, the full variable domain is DSGVTQTPKHLITATGQRVTLRCSPRSGDLSVYWYQQSLDQGLQFLIQYYNGEERAKGNILERFSAQQFPDLHSELNLSSLELGDSALYFCASSAQGAVTEAFFGQGTRLTVV.

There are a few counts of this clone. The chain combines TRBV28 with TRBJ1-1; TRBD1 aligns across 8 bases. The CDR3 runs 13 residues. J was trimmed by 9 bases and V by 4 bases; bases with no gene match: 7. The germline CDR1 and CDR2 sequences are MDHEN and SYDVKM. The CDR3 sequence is CASSSPDRVKAFF. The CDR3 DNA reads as TGTGCCAGCAGTTCACCGGACAGGGTGAAAGCTTTCTTT.

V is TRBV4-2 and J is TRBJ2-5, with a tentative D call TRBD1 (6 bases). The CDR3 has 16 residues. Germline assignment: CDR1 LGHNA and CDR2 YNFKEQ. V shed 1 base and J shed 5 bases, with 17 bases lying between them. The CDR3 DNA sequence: TGTGCCAGCAGCCAAGTAGGGGCAGGGGCGGCGGAGACCCAGTACTTC. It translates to CASSQVGAGAAETQYF.

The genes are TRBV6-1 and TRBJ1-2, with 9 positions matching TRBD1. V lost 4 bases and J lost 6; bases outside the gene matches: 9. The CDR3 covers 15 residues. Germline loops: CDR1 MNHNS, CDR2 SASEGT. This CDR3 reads CASSGVRTGANGYTF. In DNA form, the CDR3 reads TGTGCCAGCAGTGGAGTAAGGACAGGGGCAAATGGCTACACCTTC.

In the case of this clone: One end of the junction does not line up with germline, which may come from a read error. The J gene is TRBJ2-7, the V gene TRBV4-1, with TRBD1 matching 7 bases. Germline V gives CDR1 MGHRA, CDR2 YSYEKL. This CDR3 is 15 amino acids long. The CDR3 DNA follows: TGCGCCAGCAGCCAAGGCCCGATGACAGGGAACGAGCAGTGCTTC. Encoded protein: CASSQGPMTGNEQCF.

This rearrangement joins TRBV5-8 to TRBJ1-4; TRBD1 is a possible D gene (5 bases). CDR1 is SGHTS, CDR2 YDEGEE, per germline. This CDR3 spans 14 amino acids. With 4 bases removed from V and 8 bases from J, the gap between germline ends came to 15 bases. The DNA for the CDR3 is TGTGCCAGCAGCATAGGGGTGGCGCGGGAAAAACTGTTTTTT. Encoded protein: CASSIGVAREKLFF.

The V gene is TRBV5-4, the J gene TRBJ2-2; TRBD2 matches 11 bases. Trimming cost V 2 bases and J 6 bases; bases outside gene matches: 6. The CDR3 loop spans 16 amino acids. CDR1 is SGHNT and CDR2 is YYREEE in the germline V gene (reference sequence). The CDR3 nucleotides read TGTGCCAGCAGCTTTAAACTAGCGGGAGTCTCCGGGGAGCTGTTTTTT. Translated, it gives CASSFKLAGVSGELFF.

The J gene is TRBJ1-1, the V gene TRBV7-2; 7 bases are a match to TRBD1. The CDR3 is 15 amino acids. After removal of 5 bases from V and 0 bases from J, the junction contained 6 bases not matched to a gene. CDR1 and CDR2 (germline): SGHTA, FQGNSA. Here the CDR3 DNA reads TGTGCCAGCAGCCTACAGGGGCTCTTGAACACTGAAGCTTTCTTT. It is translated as CASSLQGLLNTEAFF.

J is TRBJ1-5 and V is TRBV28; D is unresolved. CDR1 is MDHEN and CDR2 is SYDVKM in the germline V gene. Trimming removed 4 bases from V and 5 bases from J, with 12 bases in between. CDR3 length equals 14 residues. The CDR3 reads CASSSLNEDQPQHF. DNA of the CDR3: TGTGCCAGCAGTTCCCTAAATGAGGATCAGCCCCAGCATTTT. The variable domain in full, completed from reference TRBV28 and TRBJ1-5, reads DVKVTQSSRYLVKRTGEKVFLECVQDMDHENMFWYRQDPGLGLRLIYFSYDVKMKEKGDIPEGYSVSREKKERFSLILESASTNQTSMYLCASSSLNEDQPQHFGDGTRLSIL.

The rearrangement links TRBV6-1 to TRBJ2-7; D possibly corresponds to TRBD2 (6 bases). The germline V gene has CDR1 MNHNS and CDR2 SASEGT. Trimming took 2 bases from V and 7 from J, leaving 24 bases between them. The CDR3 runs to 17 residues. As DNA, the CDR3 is TGTGCCAGCAGTGAACGGGGGACGGGTATAGGGAATACGGAGCAGTACTTC. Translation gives CASSERGTGIGNTEQYF.

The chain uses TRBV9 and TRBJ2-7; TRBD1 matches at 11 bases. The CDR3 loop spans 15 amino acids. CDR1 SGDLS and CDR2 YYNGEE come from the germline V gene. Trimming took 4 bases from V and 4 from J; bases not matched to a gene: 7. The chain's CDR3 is CASSRGDRGWYEQYF. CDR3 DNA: TGTGCCAGCAGCCGGGGGGACAGGGGGTGGTACGAGCAGTACTTC.

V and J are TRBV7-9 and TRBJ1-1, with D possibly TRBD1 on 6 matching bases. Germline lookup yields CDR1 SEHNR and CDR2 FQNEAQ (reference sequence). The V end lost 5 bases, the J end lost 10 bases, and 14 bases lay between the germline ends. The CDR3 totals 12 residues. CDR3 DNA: TGTGCCAGCAGCGGTACAGGGCTTAGAGCTTTCTTT. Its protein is CASSGTGLRAFF. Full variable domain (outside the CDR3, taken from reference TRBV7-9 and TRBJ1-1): DTGVSQNPRHKITKRGQNVTFRCDPISEHNRLYWYRQTLGQGPEFLTYFQNEAQLEKSRLLSDRFSAERPKGSFSTLEIQRTEQGDSAMYLCASSGTGLRAFFGQGTRLTVV.

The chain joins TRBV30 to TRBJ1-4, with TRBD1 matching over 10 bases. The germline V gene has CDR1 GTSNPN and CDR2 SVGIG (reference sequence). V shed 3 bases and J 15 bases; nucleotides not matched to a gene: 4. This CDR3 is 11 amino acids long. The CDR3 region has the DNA TGTGCCTGGAGGTCCGGACAGGGGGTGTTTTTT. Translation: CAWRSGQGVFF.

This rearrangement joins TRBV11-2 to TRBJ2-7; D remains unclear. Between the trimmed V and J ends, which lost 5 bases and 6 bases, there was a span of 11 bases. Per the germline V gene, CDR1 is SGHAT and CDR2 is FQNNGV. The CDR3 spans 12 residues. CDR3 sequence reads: CASSPTRIEQYF. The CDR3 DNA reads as TGTGCCAGCAGCCCAACGAGGATCGAGCAGTACTTC.

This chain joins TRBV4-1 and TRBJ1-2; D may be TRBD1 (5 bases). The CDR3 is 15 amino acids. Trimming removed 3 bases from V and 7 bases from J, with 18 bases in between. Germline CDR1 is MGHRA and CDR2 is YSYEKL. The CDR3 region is CASSHPRGRELGYTF. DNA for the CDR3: TGCGCCAGCAGCCACCCCCGGGGGAGGGAGCTTGGCTACACCTTC.

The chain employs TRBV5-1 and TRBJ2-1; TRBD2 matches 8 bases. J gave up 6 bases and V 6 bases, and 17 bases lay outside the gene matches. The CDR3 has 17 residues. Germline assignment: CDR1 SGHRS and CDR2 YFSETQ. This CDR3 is CASTPAGGGGSRNEQFF. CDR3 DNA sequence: TGCGCCAGCACCCCCGCGGGGGGAGGCGGGAGTCGCAATGAGCAGTTCTTC.

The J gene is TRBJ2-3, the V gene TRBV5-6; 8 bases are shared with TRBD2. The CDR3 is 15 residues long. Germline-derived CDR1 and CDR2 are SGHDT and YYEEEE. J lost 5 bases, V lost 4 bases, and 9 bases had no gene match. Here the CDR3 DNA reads TGTGCCAGCAGCCCCTCGGGGGGGGCTAAAGATACGCAGTATTTT. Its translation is CASSPSGGAKDTQYF.

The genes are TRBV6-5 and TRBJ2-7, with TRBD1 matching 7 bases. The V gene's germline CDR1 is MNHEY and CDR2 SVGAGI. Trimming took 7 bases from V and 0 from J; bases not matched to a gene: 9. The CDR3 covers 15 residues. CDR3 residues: CASTRTGATSYEQYF. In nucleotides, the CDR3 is TGTGCCAGCACCCGTACAGGGGCGACCTCCTACGAGCAGTACTTC.

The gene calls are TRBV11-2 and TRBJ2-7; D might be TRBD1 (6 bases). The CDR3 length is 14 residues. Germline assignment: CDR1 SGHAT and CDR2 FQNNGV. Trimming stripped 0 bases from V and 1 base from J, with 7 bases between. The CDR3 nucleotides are TGTGCCAGCAGCTTAGAAGGACAGTCCTACGAGCAGTACTTC. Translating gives CASSLEGQSYEQYF.

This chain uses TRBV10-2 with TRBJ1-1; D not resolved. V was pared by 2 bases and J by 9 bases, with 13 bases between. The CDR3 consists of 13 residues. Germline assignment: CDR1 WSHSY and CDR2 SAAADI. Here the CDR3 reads CASSERVYEKAFF. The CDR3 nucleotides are TGCGCCAGCAGTGAGCGGGTTTATGAAAAAGCTTTCTTT.

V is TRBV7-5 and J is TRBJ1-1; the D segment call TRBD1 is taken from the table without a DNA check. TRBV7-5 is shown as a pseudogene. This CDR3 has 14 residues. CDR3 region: CARSHGATNTEAFF. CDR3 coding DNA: TGTGCCAGAAGCCATGGGGCTACGAACACTGAAGCTTTCTTT.